These T cell receptor beta chains were read from a single sample in a study of OX40 agonist ivuxolimab in advanced cancers. Here immunoSEQ multiplex PCR was the method, and the copy in TCRdb shows in-frame clones only, minus some. The sample carries 40,000 or so clones, roughly 91% recorded once. Sample: CD4+ or CD8+ T cells sorted from blood, taken in a trial of the OX40 agonist ivuxolimab. Receptor source: an adult with an advanced solid tumor such as melanoma, head and neck, liver or kidney cancer. The CDR3 runs from the conserved cysteine through the conserved F or W. D genes are given only for firm matches. Where a row states a size, it is once, few, many or the class of an expanded clone; other rows omit it.

size | D | J | V | length | DNA | CDR3
. | . | TRBJ2-1 | TRBV5-1 | 14 | TGCGCCAGCAGCTTGGATTTTGGGGACAATGAGCAGTTCTTC | CASSLDFGDNEQFF
. | . | TRBJ1-6 | TRBV7-2 | 15 | TGTGCCAGCAGCTTAGGGCAGATAGATAATTCACCCCTCCACTTT | CASSLGQIDNSPLHF
. | TRBD1 | TRBJ2-3 | TRBV4-2 | 15 | TGTGCCAGCAGCCCCAGGGGGCAAGACACAGATACGCAGTATTTT | CASSPRGQDTDTQYF
. | TRBD1 | TRBJ1-1 | TRBV14 | 17 | TGTGCCAGCAGCCACTCCGGGACAGGGGGCCGGAGCACTGAAGCTTTCTTT | CASSHSGTGGRSTEAFF
. | . | TRBJ2-5 | TRBV2 | 12 | TGTGCCAGCAAAGAGCGTGATGAGACCCAGTACTTC | CASKERDETQYF
. | . | TRBJ2-7 | TRBV4-3 | 14 | TGCGCCAGCAGCCAAGGGGCGACAGGATACGAGCAGTACTTC | CASSQGATGYEQYF
. | TRBD2 | TRBJ2-3 | TRBV27 | 18 | TGTGCCAGCAGCTTGGTTGGGCGGGGGGGCCTGGGCACAGATACGCAGTATTTT | CASSLVGRGGLGTDTQYF
. | . | TRBJ1-4 | TRBV7-2 | 15 | TGTGCCAGCACCGAAGTTGGGGGTGCTAATGAAAAACTGTTTTTT | CASTEVGGANEKLFF
. | . | TRBJ1-2 | TRBV7-8 | 13 | TGTGCCAGCAGCTTAAGAAGAGGCGATGGCTACACCTTC | CASSLRRGDGYTF
. | . | TRBJ1-5 | TRBV6-1 | 15 | TGTGCCAGCAGTGAAGGCTGGAATAGCAATCAGCCCCAGCATTTT | CASSEGWNSNQPQHF
few | TRBD1 | TRBJ1-5 | TRBV5-6 | 15 | TGTGCCAGCAGCCGAAAAGACAGGGAGAATCAGCCCCAGCATTTT | CASSRKDRENQPQHF
few | TRBD1 | TRBJ1-1 | TRBV19 | 15 | TGTGCCAGTAGTAAGCGGGACAGCCGGAACACTGAAGCTTTCTTT | CASSKRDSRNTEAFF
. | . | TRBJ2-7 | TRBV15 | 15 | TGTGCCACCAGTCCTCTAAACGCAACAGCCTACGAGCAGTACTTC | CATSPLNATAYEQYF
. | . | TRBJ2-3 | TRBV6-4 | 15 | TGTGCCAGCAGTGACTCATTTAGGGGACCAGATACGCAGTATTTT | CASSDSFRGPDTQYF
. | . | TRBJ2-5 | TRBV9 | 13 | TGTGCCAGCAGCCGGCGGGTTAGAGAGACCCAGTACTTC | CASSRRVRETQYF
. | TRBD2 | TRBJ2-3 | TRBV7-2 | 15 | TGTGCCAGCAGCTTAGGGGGGGGAACCTCAGATACGCAGTATTTT | CASSLGGGTSDTQYF
. | . | TRBJ1-2 | TRBV10-3 | 13 | TGTGCCATCAGTCAAGACCTAAACTATGGCTACACCTTC | CAISQDLNYGYTF
. | . | TRBJ1-1 | TRBV18 | 14 | TGTGCCAGCTCACCGGGGAGCGGGGGGCTACAAGCTTTCTTT | CASSPGSGGLQAFF
. | . | TRBJ1-3 | TRBV6-5 | 15 | TGTGCCAGCAGTTATGACCCAAACTCTGGAAACACCATATATTTT | CASSYDPNSGNTIYF
. | . | TRBJ1-1 | TRBV5-1 | 12 | TGCGCCAGCAGCTTGCCATCCACTGAAGCTTTCTTT | CASSLPSTEAFF
. | . | TRBJ2-2 | TRBV6-4 | 14 | TGTGCCAGCAGTGGCACAGGGTTTACCGGGGAGCTGTTTTTT | CASSGTGFTGELFF
. | . | TRBJ2-5 | TRBV18 | 15 | TGTGCCAGCTCACCCAGACGGACAGCCGAAGAGACCCAGTACTTC | CASSPRRTAEETQYF
. | TRBD1 | TRBJ2-7 | TRBV6-4 | 18 | TGTGCCAGCAGTGACCTCCGGGACAGGGGTAATAACTCCTACGAGCAGTACTTC | CASSDLRDRGNNSYEQYF
. | . | TRBJ2-6 | TRBV19 | 13 | TGTGCCTCCAGACTTGGGGGGGCCAACGTCCTGACTTTC | CASRLGGANVLTF
. | . | TRBJ1-2 | TRBV2 | 12 | TGTGCCAGCAGTGAAACTGGGGATGGCTACACCTTC | CASSETGDGYTF
. | TRBD1 | TRBJ2-3 | TRBV2 | 18 | TGTGCCAGCAGTCTGTTTTCCTACGGACAGGGGGCCGGGGATACGCAGTATTTT | CASSLFSYGQGAGDTQYF
once | TRBD1 | TRBJ1-2 | TRBV5-4 | 16 | TGTGCCAGCAGCTTGGCCAAGGGGGGACAGGGCTTAGGCTACACCTTC | CASSLAKGGQGLGYTF
. | . | TRBJ1-3 | TRBV29-1 | 15 | TGCAGCGTTGAAGATCCCGCCCTCTCTGGAAACACCATATATTTT | CSVEDPALSGNTIYF
. | TRBD1 | TRBJ1-4 | TRBV5-4 | 14 | TGTGCCAGCAGCTTAGACAGGGCGAGTGAAAAACTGTTTTTT | CASSLDRASEKLFF
. | . | TRBJ1-4 | TRBV9 | 14 | TGTGCCAGCAGCGTAGGGCTGGGTAATGAAAAACTGTTTTTT | CASSVGLGNEKLFF
. | . | TRBJ1-5 | TRBV11-3 | 13 | TGTGCCAGCAGCCCGAGGAGGGATCAGCCCCAGCATTTT | CASSPRRDQPQHF
. | . | TRBJ2-5 | TRBV7-9 | 15 | TGTGCCAGCAGTCCGGGCTTGGGGCCCCAAGAGACCCAGTACTTC | CASSPGLGPQETQYF
. | . | TRBJ2-2 | TRBV18 | 15 | TGTGCCAGCTCACCACGGCAGACAAACACCGGGGAGCTGTTTTTT | CASSPRQTNTGELFF
. | TRBD2 | TRBJ2-5 | TRBV4-1 | 18 | TGCGCCAGCGGAAAGGGACTAGTGGGGGGTCAGTACCAAGAGACCCAGTACTTC | CASGKGLVGGQYQETQYF
. | . | TRBJ2-7 | TRBV7-2 | 15 | TGTGCCAGCAGCTTAGATGCATTTAGCTCCTACGAGCAGTACTTC | CASSLDAFSSYEQYF
. | TRBD1 | TRBJ1-2 | TRBV7-3 | 13 | TGTGCCAGCAGCCCCAGTGACAGGGATGGCTACACCTTC | CASSPSDRDGYTF
. | . | TRBJ1-2 | TRBV7-6 | 13 | TGTGCCAGCAGCTTACCAGGAGACGAGGGCTACACCTTC | CASSLPGDEGYTF
. | . | TRBJ2-2 | TRBV9 | 18 | TGTGCCAGCAGCCCCTACGGGTGGGGCGAACTGAACACCGGGGAGCTGTTTTTT | CASSPYGWGELNTGELFF
. | . | TRBJ1-5 | TRBV11-2 | 13 | TGTGCCAGCAGCCTAGGGTTAGATCAGCCCCAGCATTTT | CASSLGLDQPQHF